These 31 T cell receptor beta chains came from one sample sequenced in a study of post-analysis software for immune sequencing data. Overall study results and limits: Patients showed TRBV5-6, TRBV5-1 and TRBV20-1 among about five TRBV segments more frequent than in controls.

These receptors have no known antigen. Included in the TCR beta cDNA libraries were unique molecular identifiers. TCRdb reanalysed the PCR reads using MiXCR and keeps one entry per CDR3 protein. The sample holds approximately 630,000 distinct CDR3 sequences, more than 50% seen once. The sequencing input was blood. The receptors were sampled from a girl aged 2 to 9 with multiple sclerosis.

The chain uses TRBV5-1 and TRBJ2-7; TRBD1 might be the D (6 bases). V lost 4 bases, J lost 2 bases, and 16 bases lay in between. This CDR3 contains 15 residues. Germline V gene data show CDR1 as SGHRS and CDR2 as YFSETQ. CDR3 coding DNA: TGCGCCAGCAGCCCAGGGGTGAACGGAGCCTACGAGCAGTACTTC. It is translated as CASSPGVNGAYEQYF. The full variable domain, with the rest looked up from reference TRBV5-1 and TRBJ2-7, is KAGVTQTPRYLIKTRGQQVTLSCSPISGHRSVSWYQQTPGQGLQFLFEYFSETQRNKGNFPGRFSGRQFSNSRSEMNVSTLELGDSALYLCASSPGVNGAYEQYFGPGTRLTVT.

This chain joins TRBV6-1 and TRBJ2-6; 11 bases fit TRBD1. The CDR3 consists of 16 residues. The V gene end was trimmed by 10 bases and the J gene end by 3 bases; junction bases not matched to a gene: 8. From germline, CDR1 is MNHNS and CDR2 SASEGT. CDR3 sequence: CAIRTGGSFGANVLTF. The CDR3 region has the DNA TGTGCCATCCGGACAGGGGGCTCCTTTGGGGCCAACGTCCTGACTTTC.

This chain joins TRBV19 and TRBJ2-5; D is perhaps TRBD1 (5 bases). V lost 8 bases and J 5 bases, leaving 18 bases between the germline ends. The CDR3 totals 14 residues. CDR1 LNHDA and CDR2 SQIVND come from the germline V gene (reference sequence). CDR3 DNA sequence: TGTGCCAGTCCCATACTGGGATCAGGGGAGACCCAGTACTTC. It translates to CASPILGSGETQYF. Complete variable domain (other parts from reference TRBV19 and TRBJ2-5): DGGITQSPKYLFRKEGQNVTLSCEQNLNHDAMYWYRQDPGQGLRLIYYSQIVNDFQKGDIAEGYSVSREKKESFPLTVTSAQKNPTAFYLCASPILGSGETQYFGPGTRLLVL.

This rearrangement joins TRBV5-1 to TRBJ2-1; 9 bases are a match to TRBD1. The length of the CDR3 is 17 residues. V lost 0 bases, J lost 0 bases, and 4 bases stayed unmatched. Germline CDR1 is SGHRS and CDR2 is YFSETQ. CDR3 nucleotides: TGCGCCAGCAGCTTGGGGACAGGGGTAATCTCCTACAATGAGCAGTTCTTC. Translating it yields CASSLGTGVISYNEQFF.

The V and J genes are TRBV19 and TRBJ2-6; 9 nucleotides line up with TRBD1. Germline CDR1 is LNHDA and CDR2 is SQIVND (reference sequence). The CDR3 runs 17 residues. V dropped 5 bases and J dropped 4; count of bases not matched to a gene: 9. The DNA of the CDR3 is TGTGCCAGTAGTCCGGGACAGGGAAGATCCGGGGCCAACGTCCTGACTTTC. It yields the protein CASSPGQGRSGANVLTF.

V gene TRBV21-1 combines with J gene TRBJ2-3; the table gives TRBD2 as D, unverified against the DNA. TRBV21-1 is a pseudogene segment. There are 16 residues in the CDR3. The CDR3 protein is CASSKSKRDSTDTQYF. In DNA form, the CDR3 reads TGTGCCAGCAGCAAGTCTAAGCGGGACAGCACAGATACGCAGTATTTT.

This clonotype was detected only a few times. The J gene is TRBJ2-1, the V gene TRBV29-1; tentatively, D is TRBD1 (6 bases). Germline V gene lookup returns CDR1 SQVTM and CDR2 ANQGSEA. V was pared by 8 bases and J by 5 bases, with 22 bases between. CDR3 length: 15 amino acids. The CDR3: CSSLQGIGLNNEQFF. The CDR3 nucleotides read TGCAGCAGTCTACAGGGCATCGGGCTAAACAATGAGCAGTTCTTC.

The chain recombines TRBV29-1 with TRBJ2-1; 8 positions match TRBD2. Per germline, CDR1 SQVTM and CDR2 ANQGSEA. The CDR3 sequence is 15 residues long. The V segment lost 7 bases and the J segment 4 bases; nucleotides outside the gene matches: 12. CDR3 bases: TGCAGCGCCGGAAGACTAGCGAGGGGATACAATGAGCAGTTCTTC. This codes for CSAGRLARGYNEQFF.

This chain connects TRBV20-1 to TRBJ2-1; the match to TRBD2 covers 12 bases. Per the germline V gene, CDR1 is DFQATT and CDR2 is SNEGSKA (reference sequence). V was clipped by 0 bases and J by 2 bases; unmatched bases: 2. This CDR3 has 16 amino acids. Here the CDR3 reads CSARDRLAGAYNEQFF. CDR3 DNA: TGCAGTGCTAGAGACCGACTAGCGGGAGCCTACAATGAGCAGTTCTTC.

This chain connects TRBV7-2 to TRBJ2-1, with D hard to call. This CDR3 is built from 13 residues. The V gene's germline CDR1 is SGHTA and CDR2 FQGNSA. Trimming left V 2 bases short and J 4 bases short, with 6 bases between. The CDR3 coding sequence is TGTGCCAGCAGCTTAAACGAGTACAATGAGCAGTTCTTC. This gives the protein CASSLNEYNEQFF.

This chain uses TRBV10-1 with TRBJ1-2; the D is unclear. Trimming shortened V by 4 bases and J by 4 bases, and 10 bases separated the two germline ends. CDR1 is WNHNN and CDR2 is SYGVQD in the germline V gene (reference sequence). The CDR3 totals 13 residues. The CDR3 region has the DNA TGCGCCAGCAGTGGAGGAGGAACCTATGGCTACACCTTC. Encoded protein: CASSGGGTYGYTF.

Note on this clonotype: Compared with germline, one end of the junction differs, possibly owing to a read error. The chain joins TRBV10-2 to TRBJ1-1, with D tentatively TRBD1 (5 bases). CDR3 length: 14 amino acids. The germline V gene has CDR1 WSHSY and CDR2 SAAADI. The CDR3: CAGSESWGGTEAFF. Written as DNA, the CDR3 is TGCGCCGGCAGTGAGTCGTGGGGCGGCACTGAAGCTTTCTTT.

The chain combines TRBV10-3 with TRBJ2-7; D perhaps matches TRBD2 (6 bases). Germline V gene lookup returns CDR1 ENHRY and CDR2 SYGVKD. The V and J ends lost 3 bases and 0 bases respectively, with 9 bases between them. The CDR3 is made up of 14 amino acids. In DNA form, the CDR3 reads TGTGCCATCAGTGAACCGCGGGACTCCTACGAGCAGTACTTC. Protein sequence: CAISEPRDSYEQYF.

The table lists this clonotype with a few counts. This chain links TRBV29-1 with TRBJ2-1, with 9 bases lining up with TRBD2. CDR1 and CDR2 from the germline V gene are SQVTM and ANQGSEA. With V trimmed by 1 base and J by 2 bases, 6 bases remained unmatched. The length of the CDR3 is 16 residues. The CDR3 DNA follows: TGCAGCGTTGAAGTCCTAGTAGCGGGAGCCTACAATGAGCAGTTCTTC. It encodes CSVEVLVAGAYNEQFF.

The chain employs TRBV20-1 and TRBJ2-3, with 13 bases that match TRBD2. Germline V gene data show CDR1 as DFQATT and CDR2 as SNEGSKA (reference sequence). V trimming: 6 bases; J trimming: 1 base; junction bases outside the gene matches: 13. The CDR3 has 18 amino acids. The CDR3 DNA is TGCAGTGCCCCGACTCAGACTAGCGGGGGGCCACGCACAGATACGCAGTATTTT. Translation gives CSAPTQTSGGPRTDTQYF.

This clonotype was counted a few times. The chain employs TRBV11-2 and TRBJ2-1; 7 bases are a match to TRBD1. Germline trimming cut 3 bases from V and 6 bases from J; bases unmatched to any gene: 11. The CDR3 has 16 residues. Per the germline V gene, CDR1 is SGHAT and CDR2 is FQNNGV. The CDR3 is CASSFHRGQSGNEQFF. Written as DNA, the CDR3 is TGTGCCAGCAGCTTCCACAGGGGCCAATCGGGCAATGAGCAGTTCTTC.

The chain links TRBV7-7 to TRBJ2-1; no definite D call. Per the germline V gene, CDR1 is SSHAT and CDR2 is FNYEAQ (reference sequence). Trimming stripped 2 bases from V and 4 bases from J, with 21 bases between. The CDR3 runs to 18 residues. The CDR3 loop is CASSLRTGSRDSYNEQFF. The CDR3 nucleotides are TGTGCCAGCAGCTTAAGGACGGGCAGTCGAGATTCTTACAATGAGCAGTTCTTC.

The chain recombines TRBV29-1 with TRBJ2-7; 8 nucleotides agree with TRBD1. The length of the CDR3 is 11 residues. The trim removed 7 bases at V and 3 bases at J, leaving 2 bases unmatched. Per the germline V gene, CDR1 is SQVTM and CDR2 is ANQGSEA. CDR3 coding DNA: TGCAGCGCTGGACAGGGCTACGAGCAGTACTTC. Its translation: CSAGQGYEQYF.

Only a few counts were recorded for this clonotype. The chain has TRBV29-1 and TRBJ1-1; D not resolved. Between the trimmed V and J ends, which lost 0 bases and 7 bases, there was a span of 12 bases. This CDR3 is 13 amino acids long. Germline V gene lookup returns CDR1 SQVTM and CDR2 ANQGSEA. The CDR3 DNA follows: TGCAGCGTTGAAGACTCACCGGGCAATGAAGCTTTCTTT. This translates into CSVEDSPGNEAFF.

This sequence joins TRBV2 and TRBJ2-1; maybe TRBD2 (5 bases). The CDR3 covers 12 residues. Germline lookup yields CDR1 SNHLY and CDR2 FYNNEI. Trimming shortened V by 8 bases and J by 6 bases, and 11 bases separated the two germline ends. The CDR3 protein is CASEEDSNEQFF. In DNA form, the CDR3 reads TGTGCCAGCGAGGAGGATTCCAATGAGCAGTTCTTC. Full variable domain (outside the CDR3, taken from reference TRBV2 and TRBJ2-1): EPEVTQTPSHQVTQMGQEVILRCVPISNHLYFYWYRQILGQKVEFLVSFYNNEISEKSEIFDDQFSVERPDGSNFTLKIRSTKLEDSAMYFCASEEDSNEQFFGPGTRLTVL.

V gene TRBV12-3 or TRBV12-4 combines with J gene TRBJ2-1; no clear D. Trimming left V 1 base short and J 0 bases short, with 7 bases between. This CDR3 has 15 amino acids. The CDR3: CASSLVVSSYNEQFF. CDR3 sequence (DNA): TGTGCCAGCAGTTTAGTGGTAAGCTCCTACAATGAGCAGTTCTTC.

DNA of the CDR3: TGTGCCAGCAGTGTCGACGGTGAGCAGTTCTTC. Its protein is CASSVDGEQFF. The J gene is TRBJ2-1, the V gene TRBV2; D gene unclear. The V end lost 4 bases, the J end lost 9 bases, and 7 bases lay between the germline ends. Looked up from germline, CDR1 is SNHLY and CDR2 is FYNNEI. The CDR3 consists of 11 residues.

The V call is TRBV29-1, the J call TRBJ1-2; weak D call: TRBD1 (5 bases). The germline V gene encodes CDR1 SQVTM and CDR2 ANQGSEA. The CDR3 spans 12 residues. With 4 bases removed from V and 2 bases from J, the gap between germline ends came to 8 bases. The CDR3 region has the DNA TGCAGCGTTGGGGACTTAAACTATGGCTACACCTTC. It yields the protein CSVGDLNYGYTF.

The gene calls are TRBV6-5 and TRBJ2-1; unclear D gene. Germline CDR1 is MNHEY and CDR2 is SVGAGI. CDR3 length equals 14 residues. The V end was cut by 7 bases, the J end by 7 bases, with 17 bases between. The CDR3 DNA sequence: TGTGCCAGCAATGGGGAATCTGGCTGGAATGAGCAGTTCTTC. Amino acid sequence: CASNGESGWNEQFF.

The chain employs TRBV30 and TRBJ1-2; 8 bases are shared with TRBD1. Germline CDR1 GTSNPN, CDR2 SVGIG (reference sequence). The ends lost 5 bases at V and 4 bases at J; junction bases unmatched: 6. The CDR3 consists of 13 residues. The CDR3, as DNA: TGTGCCTGGGCAACAGGGGGGGTCTATGGCTACACCTTC. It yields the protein CAWATGGVYGYTF. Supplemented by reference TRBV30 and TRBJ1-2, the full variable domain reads SQTIHQWPATLVQPVGSPLSLECTVEGTSNPNLYWYRQAAGRGLQLLFYSVGIGQISSEVPQNLSASRPQDRQFILSSKKLLLSDSGFYLCAWATGGVYGYTFGSGTRLTVV.

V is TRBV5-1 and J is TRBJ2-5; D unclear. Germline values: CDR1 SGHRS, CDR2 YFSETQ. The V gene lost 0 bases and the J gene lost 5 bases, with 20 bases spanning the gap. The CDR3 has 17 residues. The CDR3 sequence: CASSLGLQSPAEETQYF. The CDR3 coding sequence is TGCGCCAGCAGCTTGGGCCTGCAGTCCCCAGCCGAGGAGACCCAGTACTTC. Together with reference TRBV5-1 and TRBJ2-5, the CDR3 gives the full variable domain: KAGVTQTPRYLIKTRGQQVTLSCSPISGHRSVSWYQQTPGQGLQFLFEYFSETQRNKGNFPGRFSGRQFSNSRSEMNVSTLELGDSALYLCASSLGLQSPAEETQYFGPGTRLLVL.

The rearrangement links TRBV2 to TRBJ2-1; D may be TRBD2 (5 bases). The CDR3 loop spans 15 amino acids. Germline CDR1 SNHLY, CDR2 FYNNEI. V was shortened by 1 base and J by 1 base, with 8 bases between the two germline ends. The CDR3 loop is CASSEVRTSYNEQFF. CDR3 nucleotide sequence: TGTGCCAGCAGTGAAGTTAGGACTTCCTACAATGAGCAGTTCTTC.

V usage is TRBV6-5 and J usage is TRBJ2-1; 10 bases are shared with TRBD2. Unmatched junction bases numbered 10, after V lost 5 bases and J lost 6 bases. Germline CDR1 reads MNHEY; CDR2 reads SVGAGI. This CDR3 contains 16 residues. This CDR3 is CASSLLSGGAINEQFF. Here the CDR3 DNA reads TGTGCCAGCAGTCTCCTCAGCGGGGGGGCTATCAATGAGCAGTTCTTC.

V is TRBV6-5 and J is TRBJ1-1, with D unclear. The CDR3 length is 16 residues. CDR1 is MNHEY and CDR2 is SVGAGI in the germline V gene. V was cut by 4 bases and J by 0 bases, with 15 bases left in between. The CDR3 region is CASSSKAFSLNTEAFF. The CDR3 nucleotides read TGTGCCAGCAGTTCCAAGGCCTTCTCCCTGAACACTGAAGCTTTCTTT.

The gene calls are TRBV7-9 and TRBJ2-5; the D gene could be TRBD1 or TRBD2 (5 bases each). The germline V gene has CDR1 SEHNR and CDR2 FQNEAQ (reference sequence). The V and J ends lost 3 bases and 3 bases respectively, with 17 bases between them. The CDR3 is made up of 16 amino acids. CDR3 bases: TGTGCCAGCAGCTTTTTCGGGGAAGGGGTAAAAGAGACCCAGTACTTC. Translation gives CASSFFGEGVKETQYF.

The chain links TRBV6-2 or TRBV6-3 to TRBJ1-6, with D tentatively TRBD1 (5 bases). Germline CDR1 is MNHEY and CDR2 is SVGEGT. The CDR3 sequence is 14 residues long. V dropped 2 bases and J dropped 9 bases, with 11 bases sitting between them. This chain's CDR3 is CASSYGRETSPLHF. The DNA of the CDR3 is TGTGCCAGCAGTTACGGCAGGGAAACTTCACCCCTCCACTTT.